These 20 T cell receptor beta chains were sequenced from one sample in a study of T cell responses to AZD1222 COVID-19 vaccine. Sequenced by immunoSEQ multiplex PCR; TCRdb stores in-frame clones only, minus some. The profile shows 55,000 to 85,000 clones, roughly 84% of them singletons. The sample was peripheral blood, taken on day 0 of AZD1222 vaccination. Receptors originate from an adult in good health.

V usage is TRBV7-9 and J usage is TRBJ1-2; D may be TRBD1 (6 bases). V gave up 1 base and J gave up 8 bases, with 20 bases separating them. Germline lookup yields CDR1 SEHNR and CDR2 FQNEAQ (reference sequence). This CDR3 is 16 amino acids long. Here the CDR3 DNA reads TGTGCCAGCAGCTTAGGGCAGGGGCTGGAAGGTCGCGGCTACACCTTC. Translating gives CASSLGQGLEGRGYTF.

In this sample, this clone turned up once. The chain joins TRBV21-1 to TRBJ2-5; the table assigns TRBD2, which was not confirmed against the DNA. TRBV21-1 is termed a pseudogene. The CDR3 is 12 residues long. The DNA for the CDR3 is TGTGCCAGCAGCAAAACGGGAGAGACCCAGTACTTC. This translates into CASSKTGETQYF.

The chain has TRBV5-1 and TRBJ2-1; TRBD1 aligns across 7 bases. CDR1 and CDR2 (germline): SGHRS, YFSETQ. V trimming: 0 bases; J trimming: 13 bases; junction bases outside the gene matches: 4. The CDR3 loop spans 12 amino acids. The CDR3 coding sequence is TGCGCCAGCAGCTTGGGACAGGGATTACAGTTCTTC. This codes for CASSLGQGLQFF.

As to this clone: The identical CDR3 is also encoded by other nucleotide sequences in the sample. The chain has TRBV18 and TRBJ1-1; D not resolved. CDR1 and CDR2 from the germline V gene are KGHSH and LQKENI. Trimming took 0 bases from V and 1 from J, leaving 6 bases between them. This CDR3 spans 14 amino acids. CDR3 bases: TGTGCCAGCTCACCACCGGGCAGGAACACTGAAGCTTTCTTT. It yields the protein CASSPPGRNTEAFF.

This clone is a singleton in its sample. The chain employs TRBV11-1 and TRBJ2-3; 8 bases are shared with TRBD1. Germline CDR1 is SGHAT and CDR2 is FQDESV (reference sequence). This CDR3 has 16 residues. The V gene end was trimmed by 3 bases and the J gene end by 3 bases; junction bases not matched to a gene: 8. CDR3 in DNA: TGTGCCAGCAGCTTCGGGGGCAGGGGGCTGACAGATACGCAGTATTTT. This encodes CASSFGGRGLTDTQYF. Looking up the rest from reference TRBV11-1 and TRBJ2-3 gives the full variable domain: EAEVAQSPRYKITEKSQAVAFWCDPISGHATLYWYRQILGQGPELLVQFQDESVVDDSQLPKDRFSAERLKGVDSTLKIQPAELGDSAMYLCASSFGGRGLTDTQYFGPGTRLTVL.

This chain connects TRBV5-1 to TRBJ1-6, with 10 bases identical to TRBD1. The CDR3 sequence is 14 residues long. Trimming removed 4 bases from V and 9 bases from J; junction bases left unmatched: 4. The germline V gene has CDR1 SGHRS and CDR2 YFSETQ. CDR3 protein: CASSNGQGGSPLHF. In DNA form, the CDR3 reads TGCGCCAGCAGCAATGGACAGGGGGGTTCACCCCTCCACTTT.

The genes are TRBV2 and TRBJ2-7; 8 nucleotides align to TRBD1. The CDR3 has 12 amino acids. V gave up 6 bases and J gave up 5 bases; unmatched junction bases: 3. From germline, CDR1 is SNHLY and CDR2 FYNNEI. CDR3 region: CASREQGDEQYF. DNA of the CDR3: TGTGCCAGCAGGGAACAGGGGGACGAGCAGTACTTC. The entire variable domain, with the rest obtained from reference TRBV2 and TRBJ2-7, is as follows: EPEVTQTPSHQVTQMGQEVILRCVPISNHLYFYWYRQILGQKVEFLVSFYNNEISEKSEIFDDQFSVERPDGSNFTLKIRSTKLEDSAMYFCASREQGDEQYFGPGTRLTVT.

The CDR3 DNA follows: TGTGCCAGCAGTCTCGCCGAACCAGGGCCTCACACCTTC. It is translated as CASSLAEPGPHTF. This rearrangement joins TRBV28 to TRBJ1-2, with D perhaps TRBD1 (5 bases). CDR3 size: 13 residues. The V gene's germline CDR1 is MDHEN and CDR2 SYDVKM. V shed 5 bases and J shed 12 bases, with 19 bases lying between them.

In this sample, this clone turned up a few times. The chain couples TRBV7-3 to TRBJ2-1, with D hard to call. V was pared by 2 bases and J by 8 bases, with 19 bases between. Germline V gene data show CDR1 as SGHTA and CDR2 as FQGTGA. The CDR3 has 16 residues. CDR3 amino acids: CASSLSDGRPGDEQFF. For the CDR3, the DNA is TGTGCCAGCAGCTTATCTGACGGACGGCCGGGCGATGAGCAGTTCTTC.

In its sample, this clone was seen many times. Distinct nucleotide sequences in the sample also encode this CDR3. The gene calls are TRBV18 and TRBJ2-1, with 8 bases that match TRBD2. In germline, CDR1 is KGHSH, CDR2 LQKENI. The CDR3 is 13 amino acids. V shed 2 bases and J 9 bases; nucleotides not matched to a gene: 3. The CDR3 is CASSPGLAGEQFF. DNA for the CDR3: TGTGCCAGCTCACCAGGACTAGCTGGTGAGCAGTTCTTC.

V is TRBV10-2 and J is TRBJ1-5, with a tentative D call TRBD1 (5 bases). Between the trimmed V and J ends, which lost 1 base and 3 bases, there was a span of 7 bases. Germline-derived CDR1 and CDR2 are WSHSY and SAAADI. This CDR3 contains 14 residues. The CDR3 loop reads CASSEFGANQPQHF. The CDR3 region has the DNA TGCGCCAGCAGTGAGTTCGGGGCCAATCAGCCCCAGCATTTT.

The rearrangement links TRBV4-3 to TRBJ1-5; 8 bases map to TRBD1. V gave up 1 base and J gave up 6 bases; unmatched junction bases: 5. The CDR3 extends over 15 amino acids. CDR1 LGHNA and CDR2 YSLEER come from the germline V gene. The CDR3 bases are TGCGCCAGCAGCCAAGGGGACAGGTTGGGTCAGCCCCAGCATTTT. Its protein product is CASSQGDRLGQPQHF.

The chain joins TRBV6-5 to TRBJ2-1; TRBD2 matches 15 bases. Germline CDR1 is MNHEY and CDR2 is SVGAGI. This CDR3 has 14 amino acids. The V and J ends lost 5 bases and 11 bases, in that order; junction bases with no gene match: 4. The CDR3, as DNA: TGTGCCAGCAGTCGGACTAGCGGGGGGGTCAAGCAGTTCTTC. It encodes CASSRTSGGVKQFF.

This chain links TRBV5-4 with TRBJ2-2, with TRBD2 matching over 8 bases. The CDR3 length is 17 residues. CDR1 is SGHNT, CDR2 YYREEE, per germline (reference sequence). The V and J ends lost 7 bases and 0 bases, in that order; junction bases with no gene match: 11. CDR3 protein: CASHGTGGSTNTGELFF. CDR3 bases: TGTGCCAGCCACGGTACGGGGGGGTCGACGAACACCGGGGAGCTGTTTTTT.

The rearrangement uses TRBV2 and TRBJ1-6, with 7 positions matching TRBD1. Germline loops: CDR1 SNHLY, CDR2 FYNNEI. This CDR3 has 16 amino acids. V was clipped by 3 bases and J by 1 base; unmatched bases: 3. In DNA, the CDR3 is TGTGCCAGCAGTGATCCAGGGGGGTCCTATAATTCACCCCTCCACTTT. It codes for CASSDPGGSYNSPLHF.

This clone was observed many times. The V gene is TRBV7-9, the J gene TRBJ1-2; D is unclear. Trimming left V 7 bases short and J 3 bases short, with 15 bases between. The CDR3 has 14 amino acids. The germline gives CDR1 SEHNR, CDR2 FQNEAQ (reference sequence). DNA of the CDR3: TGTGCCAGCAATTTTCGCGCCTTAGACTATGGCTACACCTTC. This gives the protein CASNFRALDYGYTF.

The V and J genes are TRBV9 and TRBJ2-2; no clear D gene. Germline values: CDR1 SGDLS, CDR2 YYNGEE. Trimming left V 2 bases short and J 0 bases short, with 5 bases between. The CDR3 consists of 14 residues. CDR3 in amino acids: CASSVSPNTGELFF. Here the CDR3 DNA reads TGTGCCAGCAGCGTTAGCCCGAACACCGGGGAGCTGTTTTTT.

The rearrangement links TRBV19 to TRBJ2-6; tentatively, D is TRBD1 (6 bases). This CDR3 region has 15 residues. Germline assignment: CDR1 LNHDA and CDR2 SQIVND (reference sequence). Trimming cost V 9 bases and J 0 bases, with 12 bases left between them. The CDR3 sequence: CASLRTDSGANVLTF. CDR3 sequence (DNA): TGTGCCAGCCTGAGGACAGACTCTGGGGCCAACGTCCTGACTTTC.

The V gene is TRBV7-3, the J gene TRBJ1-2, with a possible D match to TRBD1 (5 bases). The ends were cut back, 1 base at V and 6 bases at J, with 12 bases in the middle. Germline V CDR1 and CDR2: SGHTA, FQGTGA. The CDR3 extends over 14 amino acids. CDR3 in DNA: TGTGCCAGCAGCTTAAATGGGGGTCGCGATGGCTACACCTTC. Protein product: CASSLNGGRDGYTF.

There are a few counts of this clone. This sequence joins TRBV19 and TRBJ1-5; TRBD1 matches at 7 bases. This CDR3 is built from 16 residues. The V gene end was trimmed by 7 bases and the J gene end by 6 bases; junction bases not matched to a gene: 15. The germline gives CDR1 LNHDA, CDR2 SQIVND (reference sequence). The CDR3 nucleotides read TGTGCCAGTACCTCCCCGCAGGGGGGCCGTGGTCAGCCCCAGCATTTT. Protein product: CASTSPQGGRGQPQHF.